These 20 T cell receptor beta chains were sequenced from one sample in a study of siplizumab effects on memory and regulatory T cells. Only in-frame clones appear in the TCRdb table, and some are missing; sequencing was by immunoSEQ multiplex PCR. Counted here are about 110,000 clones, about 91% occurring once; the ten biggest clones make up about 0.75%. Sequenced sample: Tregs sorted from blood. The receptors were sampled from a human donor in good health.

This clone showed up just a few times. The V and J genes are TRBV29-1 and TRBJ1-1; D is unclear. V dropped 4 bases and J dropped 0 bases, with 9 bases sitting between them. The CDR3 contains 13 residues. Germline loops: CDR1 SQVTM, CDR2 ANQGSEA. CDR3 loop: CSVGAALNTEAFF. The DNA of the CDR3 is TGCAGCGTTGGGGCAGCCTTGAACACTGAAGCTTTCTTT.

The chain's CDR3 is CASSEKSGRRYNEQFF. Here the CDR3 DNA reads TGTGCCAGCAGTGAAAAGAGCGGGAGAAGATACAATGAGCAGTTCTTC. This sequence joins TRBV2 and TRBJ2-1, with 8 bases identical to TRBD2. The CDR3 contains 16 residues. The germline V gene encodes CDR1 SNHLY and CDR2 FYNNEI. V lost 2 bases to trimming and J lost 4 bases; unmatched junction nucleotides: 7.

This clone has only one observation. The chain is built from TRBV10-3 and TRBJ2-2; 9 nucleotides match TRBD1. Germline CDR1 and CDR2: ENHRY and SYGVKD. V shed 3 bases and J 4 bases; nucleotides not matched to a gene: 3. The CDR3 extends over 15 amino acids. The CDR3 DNA sequence: TGTGCCATCAGTGAAGGGACAGGGTCCACCGGGGAGCTGTTTTTT. Residues: CAISEGTGSTGELFF.

This chain uses TRBV11-2 with TRBJ2-3; tentative D call: TRBD2 (6 bases). The CDR3 loop spans 16 amino acids. The germline V and J ends were trimmed by 3 bases and 2 bases, with 15 bases remaining between them. Germline CDR1 SGHAT, CDR2 FQNNGV. The CDR3 sequence is CASSFSPGLFTDTQYF. The CDR3 DNA follows: TGTGCCAGCAGCTTCTCCCCGGGACTCTTCACAGATACGCAGTATTTT.

The rearrangement uses TRBV11-1 and TRBJ2-1; TRBD2 agrees at 7 bases. Germline trimming cut 0 bases from V and 2 bases from J; bases unmatched to any gene: 1. The CDR3 is made up of 15 amino acids. The germline V gene has CDR1 SGHAT and CDR2 FQDESV (reference sequence). The CDR3 DNA reads TGTGCCAGCAGCTTAGCCCTAGCGGCCTACAATGAGCAGTTCTTC. Residues: CASSLALAAYNEQFF.

The V gene is TRBV28, the J gene TRBJ1-5; no reliable D call. This CDR3 has 14 amino acids. V was shortened by 6 bases and J by 5 bases, with 14 bases between the two germline ends. Germline assignment: CDR1 MDHEN and CDR2 SYDVKM. Here the CDR3 DNA reads TGTGCCAGCAGGATGACCGGAACCGATCAGCCCCAGCATTTT. Encoded protein: CASRMTGTDQPQHF. Filled out from reference TRBV28 and TRBJ1-5, the complete variable domain reads DVKVTQSSRYLVKRTGEKVFLECVQDMDHENMFWYRQDPGLGLRLIYFSYDVKMKEKGDIPEGYSVSREKKERFSLILESASTNQTSMYLCASRMTGTDQPQHFGDGTRLSIL.

The chain uses TRBV5-1 and TRBJ2-1, with 9 bases lining up with TRBD1. CDR1 SGHRS and CDR2 YFSETQ come from the germline V gene. Trimming cost V 3 bases and J 1 base; bases outside gene matches: 23. This CDR3 is 22 amino acids long. The CDR3 sequence is CASSSGLIKLVGTGRSYNEQFF. CDR3 nucleotide sequence: TGCGCCAGCAGCTCGGGACTGATAAAGCTCGTGGGGACAGGGAGGTCCTACAATGAGCAGTTCTTC.

The CDR3 region has the DNA TGCGCCAGCAGTTCGACAGGGGGCCGGACAGATACGCAGTATTTT. Translated: CASSSTGGRTDTQYF. The chain links TRBV5-1 to TRBJ2-3; 10 bases map to TRBD1. Germline V gene data show CDR1 as SGHRS and CDR2 as YFSETQ. The CDR3 extends over 15 amino acids. V shed 5 bases and J 3 bases; nucleotides not matched to a gene: 6.

CDR3 DNA: TGTGCCAGCACCCCCACAGGGAGCACTGAAGCTTTCTTT. It codes for CASTPTGSTEAFF. V is TRBV7-9 and J is TRBJ1-1; TRBD1 is a possible D gene (6 bases). The CDR3 has 13 residues. Germline V CDR1 and CDR2: SEHNR, FQNEAQ (reference sequence). V was clipped by 7 bases and J by 4 bases, with 13 bases between them. The entire variable domain, with the rest obtained from reference TRBV7-9 and TRBJ1-1, is as follows: DTGVSQNPRHKITKRGQNVTFRCDPISEHNRLYWYRQTLGQGPEFLTYFQNEAQLEKSRLLSDRFSAERPKGSFSTLEIQRTEQGDSAMYLCASTPTGSTEAFFGQGTRLTVV.

This chain uses TRBV19 with TRBJ2-7; D gene unclear. Trimming cost V 3 bases and J 3 bases, with 12 bases left between them. Germline lookup yields CDR1 LNHDA and CDR2 SQIVND (reference sequence). The CDR3 is made up of 14 amino acids. CDR3: CASSILPWRYEQYF. Here the CDR3 DNA reads TGTGCCAGTAGTATCTTGCCGTGGCGCTACGAGCAGTACTTC.

The chain combines TRBV19 with TRBJ1-5; D remains ambiguous. The germline V gene encodes CDR1 LNHDA and CDR2 SQIVND (reference sequence). The CDR3 sequence is 15 residues long. Trimming cost V 3 bases and J 2 bases, with 11 bases left between them. CDR3 DNA sequence: TGTGCCAGTAGTATCGGCAGGTCTCGCAATCAGCCCCAGCATTTT. It codes for CASSIGRSRNQPQHF. The entire variable domain, with the rest obtained from reference TRBV19 and TRBJ1-5, is as follows: DGGITQSPKYLFRKEGQNVTLSCEQNLNHDAMYWYRQDPGQGLRLIYYSQIVNDFQKGDIAEGYSVSREKKESFPLTVTSAQKNPTAFYLCASSIGRSRNQPQHFGDGTRLSIL.

The chain joins TRBV5-4 to TRBJ1-6; 9 bases agree with TRBD1. CDR1 is SGHNT and CDR2 is YYREEE in the germline V gene (reference sequence). Trimming at V came to 1 base and at J to 9 bases, leaving 5 bases not matched to a gene. The CDR3 runs 15 residues. The chain's CDR3 is CASSLTGDRVSPLHF. DNA for the CDR3: TGTGCCAGCAGCTTGACGGGGGACAGGGTTTCACCCCTCCACTTT.

The genes are TRBV11-3 and TRBJ2-2; D remains unclear. V lost 3 bases to trimming and J lost 5 bases, with 7 bases between them. The V gene's germline CDR1 is SGHNT and CDR2 YENEEA. The CDR3 extends over 13 amino acids. CDR3 sequence (DNA): TGTGCCAGCAGCTTCGCAGTTACCGGGGAGCTGTTTTTT. Protein product: CASSFAVTGELFF.

This clone was detected a few times. The chain carries TRBV7-2 and TRBJ1-5; TRBD1 is a possible D gene (6 bases). The germline CDR1 and CDR2 sequences are SGHTA and FQGNSA. Trimming cost V 5 bases and J 6 bases, with 17 bases left between them. CDR3 length: 15 amino acids. The CDR3 spells CASSTWGRGSQPQHF. The CDR3 DNA reads as TGTGCCAGCAGCACCTGGGGCAGGGGTTCTCAGCCCCAGCATTTT.

V is TRBV19 and J is TRBJ1-2, with TRBD1 as a possible D gene (5 bases). Between the trimmed V and J ends, which lost 8 bases and 6 bases, there was a span of 16 bases. The CDR3 totals 13 residues. Looked up from germline, CDR1 is LNHDA and CDR2 is SQIVND (reference sequence). The CDR3 sequence: CASRTGRAHGYTF. The CDR3 DNA is TGTGCCAGTCGAACCGGCAGGGCCCATGGCTACACCTTC.

The CDR3: CASSEGTNHVDEQYF. CDR3 nucleotide sequence: TGTGCCAGCAGTGAAGGGACAAACCACGTGGACGAGCAGTACTTC. V gene TRBV27 combines with J gene TRBJ2-7, with a weak D call TRBD1 (6 bases). Trimming took off 5 bases at V and 5 bases at J, with 19 bases between the two ends. The V gene's germline CDR1 is MNHEY and CDR2 SMNVEV (reference sequence). The CDR3 totals 15 residues.

The chain links TRBV7-9 to TRBJ1-4; 11 bases agree with TRBD1. The CDR3 contains 18 residues. J lost 2 bases, V lost 6 bases, and 11 bases had no gene match. Looked up from germline, CDR1 is SEHNR and CDR2 is FQNEAQ (reference sequence). CDR3 region: CASSFGQGAGWTNEKLFF. The CDR3 DNA sequence: TGTGCCAGCAGTTTCGGACAGGGGGCGGGATGGACTAATGAAAAACTGTTTTTT.

V and J are TRBV2 and TRBJ2-1; D not certain. The V gene's germline CDR1 is SNHLY and CDR2 FYNNEI. Trimming removed 1 base from V and 8 bases from J, with 0 bases in between. The length of the CDR3 is 10 residues. This CDR3 is CASSEDEQFF. CDR3 nucleotide sequence: TGTGCCAGCAGTGAAGATGAGCAGTTCTTC.

V gene TRBV28 combines with J gene TRBJ2-1, with a tentative D call TRBD2 (6 bases). The germline V and J ends were trimmed by 6 bases and 10 bases, with 13 bases remaining between them. The CDR3 sequence is 12 residues long. CDR1 and CDR2 from the germline V gene are MDHEN and SYDVKM. The CDR3 coding sequence is TGTGCCAGCAGCTTTCTAGCGAGGGAGCAGTTCTTC. This translates into CASSFLAREQFF.

This chain joins TRBV19 and TRBJ2-2; perhaps TRBD2 as D (5 bases). The CDR3 is 15 amino acids. Germline V gives CDR1 LNHDA, CDR2 SQIVND (reference sequence). V lost 9 bases and J 4 bases, leaving 18 bases between the germline ends. The CDR3 protein is CASQATRGVTGELFF. The CDR3 coding sequence is TGTGCCAGCCAGGCGACCCGGGGAGTCACCGGGGAGCTGTTTTTT.